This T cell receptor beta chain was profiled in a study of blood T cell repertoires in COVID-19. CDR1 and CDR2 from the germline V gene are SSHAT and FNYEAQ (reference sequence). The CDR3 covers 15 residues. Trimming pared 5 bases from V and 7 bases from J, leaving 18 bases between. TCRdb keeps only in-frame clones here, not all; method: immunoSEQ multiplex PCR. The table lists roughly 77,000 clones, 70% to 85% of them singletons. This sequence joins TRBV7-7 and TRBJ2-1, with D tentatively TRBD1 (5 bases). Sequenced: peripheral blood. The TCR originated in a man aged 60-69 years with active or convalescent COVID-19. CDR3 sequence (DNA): TGTGCCAGCAGCCCTAGGACAAATACCGCTAATGAGCAGTTCTTC. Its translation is CASSPRTNTANEQFF. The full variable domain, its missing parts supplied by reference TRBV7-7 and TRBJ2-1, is GAGVSQSPRYKVTKRGQDVTLRCDPISSHATLYWYQQALGQGPEFLTYFNYEAQPDKSGLPSDRFSAERPEGSISTLTIQRTEQRDSAMYRCASSPRTNTANEQFFGPGTRLTVL.